In this sample, the clone carrying this T cell receptor beta chain turned up once. What it recognizes is unknown. Only in-frame clones appear in the TCRdb table, and some are missing; sequencing was by immunoSEQ multiplex PCR. This sample carries about 130,000 clones, just under 85% of them seen once, and the ten largest clones take about 27%. V dropped 6 bases and J dropped 5; count of bases not matched to a gene: 11. This CDR3 is 16 amino acids long. From germline, CDR1 is SGHAT and CDR2 FQDESV (reference sequence). The study drew the donors from its roughly 120-subject validation cohort, separate from the roughly 700-subject first cohort. The data are from a study of cytomegalovirus exposure and HLA in healthy donors. The overall study: The 500 to 750 first-cohort repertoires and the 95 to 150 validation repertoires shared the same platform, a later analysis reported. Study-level points and caveats: One later analysis, an examination of the 100 to 150 validation repertoires, found that first-cohort TCR clusters tended to co-occur in them. Using the classifier, cytomegalovirus status was reportedly diagnosed with high specificity and sensitivity.

V is TRBV11-1 and J is TRBJ2-5; TRBD2 matches at 11 bases. The clonotype originates from a man younger than 45 in good health and CMV-seropositive. Sequencing input: PBMCs. The CDR3 reads CASSSGSSGGLETQYF. CDR3 in DNA: TGTGCCAGCAGTTCTGGGTCTAGCGGGGGGCTTGAGACCCAGTACTTC.